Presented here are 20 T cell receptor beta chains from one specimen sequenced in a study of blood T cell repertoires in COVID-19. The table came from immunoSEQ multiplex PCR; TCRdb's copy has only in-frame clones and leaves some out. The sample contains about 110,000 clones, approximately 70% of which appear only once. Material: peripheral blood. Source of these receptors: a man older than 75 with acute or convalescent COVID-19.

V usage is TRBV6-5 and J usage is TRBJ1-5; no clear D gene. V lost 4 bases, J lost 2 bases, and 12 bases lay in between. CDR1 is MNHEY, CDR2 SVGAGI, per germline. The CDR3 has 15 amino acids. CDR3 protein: CASSSSGSGNQPQHF. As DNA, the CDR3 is TGTGCCAGCAGTTCAAGCGGGTCAGGCAATCAGCCCCAGCATTTT.

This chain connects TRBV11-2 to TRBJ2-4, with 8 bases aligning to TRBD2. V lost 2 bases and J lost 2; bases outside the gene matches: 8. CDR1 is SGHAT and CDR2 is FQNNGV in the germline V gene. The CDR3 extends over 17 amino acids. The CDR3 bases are TGTGCCAGCAGCTTATTACGGGAGGGGAAGTCCAAAAACATTCAGTACTTC. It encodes CASSLLREGKSKNIQYF.

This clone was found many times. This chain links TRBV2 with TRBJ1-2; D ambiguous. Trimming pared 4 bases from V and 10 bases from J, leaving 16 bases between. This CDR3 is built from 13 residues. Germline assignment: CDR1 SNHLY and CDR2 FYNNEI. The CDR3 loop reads CASSVSTNHDYTF. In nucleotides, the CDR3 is TGTGCCAGCAGTGTATCCACTAACCATGACTACACCTTC.

The CDR3 nucleotides read TGTGCCAGCACCTCCGGGGGTAACAGGAACACTGAAGCTTTCTTT. Residues: CASTSGGNRNTEAFF. V and J are TRBV5-8 and TRBJ1-1; weak D call: TRBD1 (5 bases). The germline CDR1 and CDR2 sequences are SGHTS and YDEGEE. V gave up 6 bases and J gave up 1 base, with 16 bases separating them. The CDR3 is made up of 15 amino acids.

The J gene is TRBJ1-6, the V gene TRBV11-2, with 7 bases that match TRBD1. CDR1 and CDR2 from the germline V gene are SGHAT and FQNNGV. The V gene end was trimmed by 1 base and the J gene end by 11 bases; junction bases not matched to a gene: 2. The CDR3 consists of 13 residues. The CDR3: CASSLGTGAPLHF. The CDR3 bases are TGTGCCAGCAGCTTAGGAACAGGGGCACCCCTCCACTTT.

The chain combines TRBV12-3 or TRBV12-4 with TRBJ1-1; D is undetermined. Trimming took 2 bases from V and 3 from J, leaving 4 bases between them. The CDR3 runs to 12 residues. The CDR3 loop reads CASSLQDTEAFF. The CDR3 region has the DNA TGTGCCAGCAGTTTACAGGACACTGAAGCTTTCTTT.

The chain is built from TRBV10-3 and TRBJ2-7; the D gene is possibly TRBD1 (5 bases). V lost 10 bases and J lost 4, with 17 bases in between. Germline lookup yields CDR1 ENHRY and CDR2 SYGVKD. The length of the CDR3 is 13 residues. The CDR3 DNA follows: TGTGCCACCACCCACCAGACAGTTTACGAGCAGTACTTC. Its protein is CATTHQTVYEQYF.

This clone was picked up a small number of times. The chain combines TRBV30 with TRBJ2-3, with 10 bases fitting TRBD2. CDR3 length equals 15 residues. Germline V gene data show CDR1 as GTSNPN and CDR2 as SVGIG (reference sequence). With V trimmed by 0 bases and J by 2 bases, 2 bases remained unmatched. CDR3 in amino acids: CAWSVGTSATDTQYF. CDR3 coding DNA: TGTGCCTGGAGTGTTGGGACTAGCGCCACAGATACGCAGTATTTT.

CDR3 sequence reads: CASSKGQGTDTQYF. CDR3 coding DNA: TGTGCCAGTAGTAAAGGACAGGGAACAGATACGCAGTATTTT. The J gene is TRBJ2-3, the V gene TRBV19, with 8 bases aligning to TRBD1. V dropped 4 bases and J dropped 3; count of bases not matched to a gene: 3. The germline gives CDR1 LNHDA, CDR2 SQIVND (reference sequence). The CDR3 extends over 14 amino acids. The complete variable domain, with remaining parts taken from reference TRBV19 and TRBJ2-3, reads DGGITQSPKYLFRKEGQNVTLSCEQNLNHDAMYWYRQDPGQGLRLIYYSQIVNDFQKGDIAEGYSVSREKKESFPLTVTSAQKNPTAFYLCASSKGQGTDTQYFGPGTRLTVL.

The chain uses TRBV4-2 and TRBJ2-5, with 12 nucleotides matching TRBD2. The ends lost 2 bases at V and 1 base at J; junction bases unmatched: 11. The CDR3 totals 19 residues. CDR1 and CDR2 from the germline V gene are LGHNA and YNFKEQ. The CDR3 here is CASSQRGTSGRGAQETQYF. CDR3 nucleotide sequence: TGTGCCAGCAGCCAACGGGGGACTAGCGGGCGAGGGGCCCAAGAGACCCAGTACTTC.

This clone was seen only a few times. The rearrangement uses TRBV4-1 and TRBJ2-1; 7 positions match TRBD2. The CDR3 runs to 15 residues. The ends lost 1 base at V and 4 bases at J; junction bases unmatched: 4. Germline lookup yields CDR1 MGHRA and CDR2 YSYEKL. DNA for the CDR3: TGCGCCAGCAGCCAAGTGGTGGGAGGGTACAATGAGCAGTTCTTC. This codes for CASSQVVGGYNEQFF.

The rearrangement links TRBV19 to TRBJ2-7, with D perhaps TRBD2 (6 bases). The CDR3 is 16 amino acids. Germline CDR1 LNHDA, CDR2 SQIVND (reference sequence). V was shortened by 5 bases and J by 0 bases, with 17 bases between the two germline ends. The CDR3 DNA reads TGTGCCAGTAGTCCCTATAGCGGAGGGAGCTCCTACGAGCAGTACTTC. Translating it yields CASSPYSGGSSYEQYF. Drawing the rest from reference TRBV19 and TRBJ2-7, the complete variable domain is DGGITQSPKYLFRKEGQNVTLSCEQNLNHDAMYWYRQDPGQGLRLIYYSQIVNDFQKGDIAEGYSVSREKKESFPLTVTSAQKNPTAFYLCASSPYSGGSSYEQYFGPGTRLTVT.

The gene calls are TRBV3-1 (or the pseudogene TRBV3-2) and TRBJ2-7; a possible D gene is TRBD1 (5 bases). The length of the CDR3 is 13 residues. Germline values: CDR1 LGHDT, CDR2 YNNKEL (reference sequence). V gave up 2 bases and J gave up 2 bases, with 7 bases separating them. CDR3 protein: CASSQRGTYEQYF. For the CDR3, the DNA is TGTGCCAGCAGCCAAAGGGGTACCTACGAGCAGTACTTC.

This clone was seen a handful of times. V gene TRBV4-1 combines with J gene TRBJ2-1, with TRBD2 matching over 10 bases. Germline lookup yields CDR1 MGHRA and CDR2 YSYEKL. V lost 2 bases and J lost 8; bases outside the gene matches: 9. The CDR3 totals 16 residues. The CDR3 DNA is TGCGCCAGCAGCCAAACCGGAGCGGGAGGGCCGGATGAGCAGTTCTTC. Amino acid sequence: CASSQTGAGGPDEQFF.

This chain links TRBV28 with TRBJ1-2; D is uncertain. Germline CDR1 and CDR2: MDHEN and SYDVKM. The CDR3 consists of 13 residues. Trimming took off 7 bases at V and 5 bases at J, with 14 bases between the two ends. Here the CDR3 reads CASTPPGKYGYTF. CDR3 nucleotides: TGTGCCAGCACCCCCCCAGGAAAGTATGGCTACACCTTC.

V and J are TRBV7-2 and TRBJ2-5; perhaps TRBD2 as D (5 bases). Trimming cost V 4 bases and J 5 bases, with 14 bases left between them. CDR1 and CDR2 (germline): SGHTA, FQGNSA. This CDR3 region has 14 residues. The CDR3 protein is CASSSAGLKETQYF. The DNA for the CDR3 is TGTGCCAGCAGCTCCGCGGGTTTGAAGGAGACCCAGTACTTC.

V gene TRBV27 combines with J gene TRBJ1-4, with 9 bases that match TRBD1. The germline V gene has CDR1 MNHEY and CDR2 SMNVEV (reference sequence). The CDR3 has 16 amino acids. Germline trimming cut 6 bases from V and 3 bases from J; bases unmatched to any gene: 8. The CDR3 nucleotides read TGTGCCAGCAGCCGGGACAGGGCTCAATCTAATGAAAAACTGTTTTTT. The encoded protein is CASSRDRAQSNEKLFF.

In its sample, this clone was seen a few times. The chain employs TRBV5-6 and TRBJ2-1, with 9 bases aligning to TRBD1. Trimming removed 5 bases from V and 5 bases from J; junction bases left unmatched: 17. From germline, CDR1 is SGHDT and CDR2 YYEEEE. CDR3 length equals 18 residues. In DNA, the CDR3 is TGTGCCAGCAGTTCTAACAGGGGGCGCCTGATAACCCACAATGAGCAGTTCTTC. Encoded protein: CASSSNRGRLITHNEQFF.

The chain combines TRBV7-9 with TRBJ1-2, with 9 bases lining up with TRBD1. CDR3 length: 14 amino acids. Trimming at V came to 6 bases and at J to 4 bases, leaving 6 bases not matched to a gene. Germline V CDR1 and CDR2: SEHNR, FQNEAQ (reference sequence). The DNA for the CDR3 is TGTGCCAGCAGATCACAGGGGGCCGTCTATGGCTACACCTTC. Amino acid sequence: CASRSQGAVYGYTF. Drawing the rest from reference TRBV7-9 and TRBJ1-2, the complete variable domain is DTGVSQNPRHKITKRGQNVTFRCDPISEHNRLYWYRQTLGQGPEFLTYFQNEAQLEKSRLLSDRFSAERPKGSFSTLEIQRTEQGDSAMYLCASRSQGAVYGYTFGSGTRLTVV.

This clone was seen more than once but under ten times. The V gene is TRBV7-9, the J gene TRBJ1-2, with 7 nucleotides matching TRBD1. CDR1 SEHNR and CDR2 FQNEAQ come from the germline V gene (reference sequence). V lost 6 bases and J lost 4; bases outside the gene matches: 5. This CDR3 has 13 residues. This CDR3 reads CASSQGQAYGYTF. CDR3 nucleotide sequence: TGTGCCAGCAGTCAAGGACAGGCCTATGGCTACACCTTC.